This TCR beta chain was identified during a study of T cell repertoires in cytomegalovirus infection. Study in general: Shared public TCR beta signatures pointed to both CMV infection and a matching HLA type. General study points: Identification of carriers of CMV plus the relevant HLA was performed using cumulative public TCR beta family frequency.

This clonotype came up a few times. Its antigen is undetermined. V was pared by 3 bases and J by 2 bases, with 10 bases between. Germline V lookup: CDR1 SGHNT, CDR2 YYREEE (reference sequence). CDR3 length: 14 amino acids. TCRdb re-called the reads through MiXCR, storing one row per CDR3 protein. The table records 510,000 or so distinct CDR3 sequences, roughly 29% of them present only once. The chain carries TRBV5-4 and TRBJ2-3; the D gene could be TRBD1 or TRBD2 (5 bases each). Material for sequencing was PBMCs. The sequence was collected from a human donor in good health (CMV status not recorded). Some clones in this sample may be carry-over from other donors' samples. The CDR3 sequence: CASSSGTITDTQYF. DNA for the CDR3: TGTGCCAGCAGCTCCGGGACGATCACAGATACGCAGTATTTT.